The 10 T cell receptor beta chains presented below share a single source sample, sequenced in a study of T cell repertoires in cytomegalovirus infection. TCRdb reanalysed the reads using MiXCR and keeps one entry per CDR3 protein. Here the sample spans some 400,000 distinct CDR3 sequences, approximately 33% being singletons. The sequencing input was PBMCs. The receptors originated from a human donor in good health (CMV status not recorded). Some clones in this sample may be carry-over from other donors' samples.

This clonotype was seen just once. This could be a read error, since a much larger clone is one nucleotide away. This rearrangement joins TRBV5-1 to TRBJ1-1; no firm D call. Germline CDR1 is SGHRS and CDR2 is YFSETQ. This CDR3 has 13 amino acids. The DNA for the CDR3 is TGCGGCAGCAGCTTTGACCCTAACACTGAAGCTTTCTTT. Protein sequence: CGSSFDPNTEAFF.

This clonotype was counted between two and nine times. The J gene is TRBJ1-6, the V gene TRBV20-1; no clear D gene. The V end was cut by 0 bases, the J end by 6 bases, with 6 bases between. This CDR3 is built from 13 residues. The germline CDR1 and CDR2 sequences are DFQATT and SNEGSKA (reference sequence). The CDR3 nucleotides read TGCAGTGCTAGAGATCAAACTAATTCACCCCTCCACTTT. This gives the protein CSARDQTNSPLHF.

The chain carries TRBV6-6 and TRBJ2-1; the D gene is possibly TRBD2 (6 bases). The CDR3 loop spans 16 amino acids. Germline-derived CDR1 and CDR2 are MNHNY and SVGAGI (reference sequence). Trimming shortened V by 7 bases and J by 4 bases, and 20 bases separated the two germline ends. CDR3: CASTLTGLPPYNEQFF. The CDR3 DNA reads TGTGCCAGCACGCTCACGGGACTGCCTCCATACAATGAGCAGTTCTTC.

On this clonotype: A much larger clone lies one base from this, so it may be a read error. The DNA of the CDR3 is TGTGCCAGGAGCTCCTCTCGGGACAGGCGCTACGAGCAGTACTTC. Residues: CARSSSRDRRYEQYF. The rearrangement uses TRBV7-9 and TRBJ2-7; TRBD1 matches at 8 bases. This CDR3 region has 15 residues. The germline V gene has CDR1 SEHNR and CDR2 FQNEAQ (reference sequence).

This clonotype appeared many times. The chain couples TRBV11-2 to TRBJ1-1, with D uncertain. Looked up from germline, CDR1 is SGHAT and CDR2 is FQNNGV. The CDR3 loop spans 15 amino acids. Trimming cost V 1 base and J 0 bases, with 9 bases left between them. This CDR3 is CASSLGSVLNTEAFF. The CDR3 DNA reads TGTGCCAGCAGCTTAGGTTCCGTACTGAACACTGAAGCTTTCTTT. Supplemented by reference TRBV11-2 and TRBJ1-1, the full variable domain reads EAGVAQSPRYKIIEKRQSVAFWCNPISGHATLYWYQQILGQGPKLLIQFQNNGVVDDSQLPKDRFSAERLKGVDSTLKIQPAKLEDSAVYLCASSLGSVLNTEAFFGQGTRLTVV.

This clonotype was observed a single time. V is TRBV12-3 or TRBV12-4 and J is TRBJ2-1; D not resolved. V shed 5 bases and J shed 11 bases, with 10 bases lying between them. The CDR3 is 11 amino acids. DNA of the CDR3: TGTGCCAGCAGTCCTCAGCTGAAGCAGTTCTTC. Translation: CASSPQLKQFF.

The genes are TRBV20-1 and TRBJ2-2; D is perhaps TRBD1 (6 bases). The ends were cut back, 6 bases at V and 0 bases at J, with 11 bases in the middle. Per germline, CDR1 DFQATT and CDR2 SNEGSKA (reference sequence). The CDR3 runs 14 residues. CDR3 residues: CSATQGTNTGELFF. CDR3 DNA sequence: TGCAGTGCAACACAGGGCACGAACACCGGGGAGCTGTTTTTT.

This clonotype was found a few times. This sequence joins TRBV2 and TRBJ1-1; D uncertain. This CDR3 has 13 amino acids. V lost 2 bases and J 6 bases, leaving 10 bases between the germline ends. Germline CDR1 SNHLY, CDR2 FYNNEI. CDR3 nucleotides: TGTGCCAGCAGTGAAAGTTTCCAATCTGAAGCTTTCTTT. As protein: CASSESFQSEAFF.

The chain employs TRBV28 and TRBJ2-1; a weak D match, TRBD1 (5 bases). Germline CDR1 MDHEN, CDR2 SYDVKM. CDR3 size: 13 residues. The V and J ends lost 3 bases and 6 bases respectively, with 9 bases between them. CDR3 sequence: CASSFRVSNEQFF. CDR3 in DNA: TGTGCCAGCAGTTTCAGGGTTAGCAATGAGCAGTTCTTC.

This clonotype appeared many times. The rearrangement joins TRBV7-2 to TRBJ2-2; D is possibly TRBD1 or TRBD2 (6 bases each). The CDR3 runs 16 residues. The V gene's germline CDR1 is SGHTA and CDR2 FQGNSA. Trimming cost V 1 base and J 4 bases, with 13 bases left between them. CDR3 region: CASSLVGGRVTGELFF. CDR3 nucleotide sequence: TGTGCCAGCAGCTTAGTGGGGGGCCGCGTCACCGGGGAGCTGTTTTTT. Filled out from reference TRBV7-2 and TRBJ2-2, the complete variable domain reads GAGVSQSPSNKVTEKGKDVELRCDPISGHTALYWYRQSLGQGLEFLIYFQGNSAPDKSGLPSDRFSAERTGGSVSTLTIQRTQQEDSAVYLCASSLVGGRVTGELFFGEGSRLTVL.